These 16 T cell receptor beta chains originate from one sample sequenced in a study of CD8 T cells in ankylosing spondylitis. TCRdb used MiXCR to reprocess the 5' RACE reads, holding one entry per CDR3 protein. The data hold a few hundred thousand distinct CDR3 sequences, with less than 25% observed a single time. Sequencing was performed on blood, either unsorted or a sorted T cell fraction (not recorded which). These receptors were obtained from a female donor with ankylosing spondylitis or in good health (not recorded which).

The chain has TRBV19 and TRBJ2-1, with 8 nucleotides matching TRBD2. Germline trimming cut 3 bases from V and 3 bases from J; bases unmatched to any gene: 10. The length of the CDR3 is 17 residues. The germline gives CDR1 LNHDA, CDR2 SQIVND (reference sequence). CDR3 bases: TGTGCCAGTAGTATCGGGGGGGTCTCAGTCGGCTACAATGAGCAGTTCTTC. It specifies CASSIGGVSVGYNEQFF.

This chain joins TRBV6-1 and TRBJ1-1, with no clear D. The CDR3 covers 12 residues. With 0 bases removed from V and 10 bases from J, the gap between germline ends came to 9 bases. Germline CDR1 reads MNHNS; CDR2 reads SASEGT. The CDR3 sequence is CASSEAAGGAFF. CDR3 bases: TGTGCCAGCAGTGAAGCCGCGGGCGGAGCTTTCTTT.

DNA of the CDR3: TGTGCCAGCAGCTTTCTAGGCGATCCGCAAGAGACCCAGTACTTC. Translation gives CASSFLGDPQETQYF. The J gene is TRBJ2-5, the V gene TRBV11-3; D is unresolved. Per the germline V gene, CDR1 is SGHNT and CDR2 is YENEEA. This CDR3 is built from 15 residues. Deletions cut 3 bases from V and 2 bases from J, with 13 bases between.

The table lists this clonotype with a few counts. This sequence joins TRBV12-3 or TRBV12-4 and TRBJ1-2; 7 nucleotides align to TRBD1. The ends lost 5 bases at V and 4 bases at J; junction bases unmatched: 4. The CDR3 loop spans 13 amino acids. This CDR3 reads CASSPGQFYGYTF. The CDR3 DNA follows: TGTGCCAGCAGTCCGGGACAGTTCTATGGCTACACCTTC.

This clonotype was found a few times. V and J are TRBV27 and TRBJ2-1; 10 nucleotides match TRBD2. Looked up from germline, CDR1 is MNHEY and CDR2 is SMNVEV (reference sequence). CDR3 length: 18 residues. Losses at the gene ends were 8 bases for V and 1 base for J; bases not matched to a gene: 14. CDR3 DNA: TGTGCCAGCTCCGGAAGCGGGAGGGGGCTAAGGTCCTACAATGAGCAGTTCTTC. It is translated as CASSGSGRGLRSYNEQFF.

This clonotype has only a few counts. V and J are TRBV2 and TRBJ2-7, with TRBD1 identical over 10 bases. V was pared by 4 bases and J by 5 bases, with 5 bases of the junction left unmatched. CDR1 SNHLY and CDR2 FYNNEI come from the germline V gene. CDR3 length: 14 amino acids. CDR3 sequence (DNA): TGTGCCAGCAGTGCCCGGGACAGGGGCGACGAGCAGTACTTC. Its protein product is CASSARDRGDEQYF. Together with reference TRBV2 and TRBJ2-7, the CDR3 gives the full variable domain: EPEVTQTPSHQVTQMGQEVILRCVPISNHLYFYWYRQILGQKVEFLVSFYNNEISEKSEIFDDQFSVERPDGSNFTLKIRSTKLEDSAMYFCASSARDRGDEQYFGPGTRLTVT.

The chain links TRBV20-1 to TRBJ2-1; 9 bases are shared with TRBD2. The V gene end was trimmed by 4 bases and the J gene end by 7 bases; junction bases not matched to a gene: 5. The CDR3 length is 13 residues. The V gene's germline CDR1 is DFQATT and CDR2 SNEGSKA (reference sequence). CDR3 DNA sequence: TGCAGTGCTATTGTAGCGGGAGTAAATGAGCAGTTCTTC. This sequence encodes CSAIVAGVNEQFF.

DNA of the CDR3: TGTGCCAGCAGTGAAGCGCTCGCGGGCTCCAGGAATACGCAGTATTTT. Its protein is CASSEALAGSRNTQYF. The rearrangement uses TRBV2 and TRBJ2-3; possible D gene TRBD2, 5 bases. The V gene lost 0 bases and the J gene lost 7 bases, with 17 bases spanning the gap. The germline V gene encodes CDR1 SNHLY and CDR2 FYNNEI. The CDR3 has 16 residues.

The chain couples TRBV20-1 to TRBJ2-1; D possibly corresponds to TRBD2 (5 bases). V was shortened by 3 bases and J by 0 bases, with 12 bases between the two germline ends. Germline V lookup: CDR1 DFQATT, CDR2 SNEGSKA (reference sequence). The CDR3 covers 15 residues. CDR3 in DNA: TGCAGTGCTAGCCATGGACTCTTCTCCTACAATGAGCAGTTCTTC. Its translation is CSASHGLFSYNEQFF.

This clonotype was observed a handful of times. This rearrangement joins TRBV29-1 to TRBJ2-4, with TRBD1 as a possible D gene (7 bases). Germline values: CDR1 SQVTM, CDR2 ANQGSEA. Trimming pared 2 bases from V and 7 bases from J, leaving 12 bases between. The CDR3 contains 13 residues. The CDR3 loop is CSVELAGGNIQYF. The CDR3 coding sequence is TGCAGCGTTGAATTGGCAGGGGGGAACATTCAGTACTTC.

The CDR3 DNA is TGTGCCAGCAGTTTTAAGGTGAACACTGAAGCTTTCTTT. Its translation: CASSFKVNTEAFF. The J gene is TRBJ1-1, the V gene TRBV6-5; D is unclear. The V end was cut by 4 bases, the J end by 0 bases, with 6 bases between. The CDR3 runs to 13 residues. CDR1 is MNHEY and CDR2 is SVGAGI in the germline V gene.

The sample holds many counts of this clonotype. The V gene is TRBV20-1, the J gene TRBJ2-7, with 7 bases that match TRBD2. The germline CDR1 and CDR2 sequences are DFQATT and SNEGSKA (reference sequence). This CDR3 spans 15 amino acids. The trim removed 1 base at V and 5 bases at J, leaving 11 bases unmatched. The DNA of the CDR3 is TGCAGTGCTAGAGCCCCGGGACTATCTTCGGACGAGCAGTACTTC. It yields the protein CSARAPGLSSDEQYF.

This rearrangement joins TRBV3-1 to TRBJ2-7; 11 positions agree with TRBD1. The CDR3 runs 15 residues. With V trimmed by 1 base and J by 5 bases, 4 bases remained unmatched. Germline V CDR1 and CDR2: LGHDT, YNNKEL (reference sequence). CDR3 amino acids: CASSQGTGGIHEQYF. The CDR3 DNA is TGTGCCAGCAGCCAAGGGACAGGGGGCATCCACGAGCAGTACTTC.

This clonotype was seen at least ten times. The chain has TRBV29-1 and TRBJ2-4, with D unclear. With 3 bases removed from V and 0 bases from J, the gap between germline ends came to 18 bases. The germline V gene has CDR1 SQVTM and CDR2 ANQGSEA. The CDR3 extends over 17 amino acids. The CDR3 reads CSVEGSGYPLAKNIQYF. The CDR3 DNA follows: TGCAGCGTTGAGGGCTCGGGCTATCCCCTAGCCAAAAACATTCAGTACTTC. Full variable domain (outside the CDR3, taken from reference TRBV29-1 and TRBJ2-4): SAVISQKPSRDICQRGTSLTIQCQVDSQVTMMFWYRQQPGQSLTLIATANQGSEATYESGFVIDKFPISRPNLTFSTLTVSNMSPEDSSIYLCSVEGSGYPLAKNIQYFGAGTRLSVL.

The sample holds a few counts of this clonotype. The chain is built from TRBV15 and TRBJ2-7; D not resolved. With 7 bases removed from V and 0 bases from J, the gap between germline ends came to 13 bases. Germline V gene data show CDR1 as LNHNV and CDR2 as YYDKDF (reference sequence). This CDR3 region has 14 residues. DNA of the CDR3: TGTGCCACCACCCCTGGAGCTTCCTCCTACGAGCAGTACTTC. It translates to CATTPGASSYEQYF.

This sequence joins TRBV27 and TRBJ2-1; D uncertain. This CDR3 contains 14 residues. Germline V gene data show CDR1 as MNHEY and CDR2 as SMNVEV (reference sequence). Trimming shortened V by 4 bases and J by 2 bases, and 9 bases separated the two germline ends. The CDR3 DNA reads as TGTGCCAGCAGTTCACCGGGCCCCTACAATGAGCAGTTCTTC. Protein product: CASSSPGPYNEQFF.